These 25 T cell receptor beta chains share one sample of origin, sequenced in a study of blood T cell repertoires in COVID-19. Sequencing used immunoSEQ multiplex PCR; TCRdb keeps in-frame clones, though not all of them. This table holds around 94,000 clones, more than 90% found once. Sequenced: peripheral blood. The origin of the receptors is a woman in her forties or fifties with COVID-19, enrolled during active disease.

The chain is built from TRBV5-1 and TRBJ1-2; 9 nucleotides match TRBD1. The CDR3 has 16 residues. Looked up from germline, CDR1 is SGHRS and CDR2 is YFSETQ. Trimming took 1 base from V and 2 from J; bases not matched to a gene: 6. The CDR3 is CASSLTWTGENYGYTF. CDR3 DNA sequence: TGCGCCAGCAGCTTGACTTGGACAGGGGAAAACTATGGCTACACCTTC.

The J gene is TRBJ1-1, the V gene TRBV28; perhaps TRBD1 as D (6 bases). CDR3 length: 13 residues. V was pared by 2 bases and J by 5 bases, with 9 bases between. Germline V CDR1 and CDR2: MDHEN, SYDVKM. CDR3 sequence (DNA): TGTGCCAGCAGTTTAAACAGGGCAACTGAAGCTTTCTTT. This encodes CASSLNRATEAFF.

The chain carries TRBV6-1 and TRBJ1-5; no clear D. V was trimmed by 7 bases and J by 2 bases, leaving 6 bases between them. CDR3 length equals 12 residues. CDR1 and CDR2 from the germline V gene are MNHNS and SASEGT. Here the CDR3 DNA reads TGTGCCAGCATGGCGGGCAATCAGCCCCAGCATTTT. Residues: CASMAGNQPQHF.

The sample holds one count of this clone. The CDR3 here is CASSRNSGTENGYTF. Written as DNA, the CDR3 is TGCGCCAGCAGCAGAAACTCCGGGACAGAGAATGGCTACACCTTC. The V gene is TRBV5-1, the J gene TRBJ1-2; 7 bases map to TRBD1. Trimming removed 4 bases from V and 6 bases from J; junction bases left unmatched: 12. The CDR3 extends over 15 amino acids. From germline, CDR1 is SGHRS and CDR2 YFSETQ.

This clone appeared a single time. V and J are TRBV30 and TRBJ1-2; D ambiguous. Looked up from germline, CDR1 is GTSNPN and CDR2 is SVGIG (reference sequence). The CDR3 is 16 residues long. Between the trimmed V and J ends, which lost 5 bases and 6 bases, there was a span of 25 bases. Here the CDR3 DNA reads TGTGCCTGGGATACCACCAGGACCTCGACTAGGGATGGCTACACCTTC. Its translation: CAWDTTRTSTRDGYTF.

This clone was recorded only once. V usage is TRBV2 and J usage is TRBJ1-3; 7 positions agree with TRBD1. Germline CDR1 SNHLY, CDR2 FYNNEI. CDR3 length: 14 amino acids. V lost 6 bases to trimming and J lost 4 bases; unmatched junction nucleotides: 6. In nucleotides, the CDR3 is TGTGCCAGCAGCGGAGACAGGGCCGGAAACACCATATATTTT. Its protein is CASSGDRAGNTIYF.

This clone has just a few counts. V usage is TRBV5-4 and J usage is TRBJ1-5, with 8 bases matching TRBD1. V gave up 4 bases and J gave up 6 bases; unmatched junction bases: 9. The CDR3 covers 15 residues. Germline V lookup: CDR1 SGHNT, CDR2 YYREEE (reference sequence). CDR3 sequence reads: CASSPRQGASQPQHF. In DNA, the CDR3 is TGTGCCAGCAGCCCCCGGCAGGGGGCTAGTCAGCCCCAGCATTTT.

In this sample, this clone turned up once. The V gene is TRBV3-1 (or the pseudogene TRBV3-2), the J gene TRBJ1-2, with TRBD1 matching over 8 bases. This CDR3 region has 14 residues. Germline V gives CDR1 LGHDT, CDR2 YNNKEL (reference sequence). The trim removed 3 bases at V and 4 bases at J, leaving 4 bases unmatched. The CDR3 region is CASSQTGQGYGYTF. DNA of the CDR3: TGTGCCAGCAGCCAGACTGGACAGGGCTATGGCTACACCTTC.

In DNA form, the CDR3 reads TGTGCCAGCAGTCCGTTGGCGGGGAACGAGCAGTACTTC. Protein sequence: CASSPLAGNEQYF. The chain uses TRBV6-5 and TRBJ2-7, with D perhaps matching TRBD2 (6 bases). V was pared by 5 bases and J by 5 bases, with 13 bases between. CDR3 size: 13 residues. The V gene's germline CDR1 is MNHEY and CDR2 SVGAGI.

This chain uses TRBV3-1 (or the pseudogene TRBV3-2) with TRBJ2-1; no reliable D call. CDR1 LGHDT and CDR2 YNNKEL come from the germline V gene (reference sequence). With 3 bases removed from V and 0 bases from J, the gap between germline ends came to 9 bases. The CDR3 runs 15 residues. CDR3 loop: CASSHRSSSYNEQFF. CDR3 nucleotides: TGTGCCAGCAGCCATCGGAGCAGCTCCTACAATGAGCAGTTCTTC.

The chain carries TRBV6-2 or TRBV6-3 and TRBJ2-1, with 9 bases lining up with TRBD2. CDR1 is MNHEY, CDR2 SVGEGT, per germline. Trimming at V came to 2 bases and at J to 2 bases, leaving 1 base not matched to a gene. The CDR3 extends over 15 amino acids. The CDR3 here is CASSYGGGAYNEQFF. Written as DNA, the CDR3 is TGTGCCAGCAGTTACGGCGGGGGGGCCTACAATGAGCAGTTCTTC.

The chain is built from TRBV3-1 (or the pseudogene TRBV3-2) and TRBJ2-3; 16 bases are a match to TRBD2. The CDR3 is 18 amino acids. Trimming took 3 bases from V and 4 from J; bases not matched to a gene: 7. Germline V CDR1 and CDR2: LGHDT, YNNKEL (reference sequence). The CDR3 DNA reads TGTGCCAGCAGCCAGGGACTAGCGGGGGGGTTTGTTCCAGATACGCAGTATTTT. Its translation is CASSQGLAGGFVPDTQYF.

The chain has TRBV28 and TRBJ1-5; perhaps TRBD1 as D (5 bases). The CDR3 is 12 residues long. Germline V gene data show CDR1 as MDHEN and CDR2 as SYDVKM. Trimming took off 4 bases at V and 7 bases at J, with 8 bases between the two ends. CDR3 DNA sequence: TGTGCCAGCAGTTCAGGGAACCAGCCCCAGCATTTT. It encodes CASSSGNQPQHF. The full variable domain, with the rest looked up from reference TRBV28 and TRBJ1-5, is DVKVTQSSRYLVKRTGEKVFLECVQDMDHENMFWYRQDPGLGLRLIYFSYDVKMKEKGDIPEGYSVSREKKERFSLILESASTNQTSMYLCASSSGNQPQHFGDGTRLSIL.

The CDR3 loop is CASSLGRGYSEAFF. The CDR3 DNA follows: TGTGCCAGCAGCTTAGGCCGGGGTTACTCCGAAGCTTTCTTT. The chain links TRBV13 to TRBJ1-1; no clear D. CDR1 is PRHDT and CDR2 is FYEKMQ in the germline V gene (reference sequence). V gave up 0 bases and J gave up 8 bases, with 13 bases separating them. This CDR3 has 14 amino acids.

This clone was detected only a few times. This rearrangement joins TRBV6-6 to TRBJ1-2; TRBD1 matches 9 bases. This CDR3 is built from 16 residues. Unmatched junction bases numbered 14, after V lost 6 bases and J lost 6 bases. In germline, CDR1 is MNHNY, CDR2 SVGAGI (reference sequence). CDR3 bases: TGTGCCAGCAGAAACCGGGACAGGGCAGTCGCGGATGGCTACACCTTC. Translated: CASRNRDRAVADGYTF.

This clone was detected once. The chain has TRBV27 and TRBJ1-5; 7 nucleotides line up with TRBD1. The CDR3 is 14 residues long. The ends lost 8 bases at V and 2 bases at J; junction bases unmatched: 6. Germline CDR1 is MNHEY and CDR2 is SMNVEV (reference sequence). CDR3: CASGHGTGNQPQHF. The CDR3 DNA follows: TGTGCCAGCGGGCATGGGACAGGCAATCAGCCCCAGCATTTT.

The rearrangement links TRBV14 to TRBJ2-3; maybe TRBD1 (6 bases). V was clipped by 6 bases and J by 0 bases, with 13 bases between them. CDR3 length: 15 residues. Per the germline V gene, CDR1 is SGHDN and CDR2 is FVKESK. CDR3 loop: CASRLGAESTDTQYF. The CDR3 DNA reads TGTGCCAGCAGACTGGGGGCGGAGAGCACAGATACGCAGTATTTT.

The CDR3 loop reads CASSPPPAETQYF. As DNA, the CDR3 is TGTGCCAGCAGCCCCCCTCCTGCGGAGACCCAGTACTTC. The chain employs TRBV3-1 (or the pseudogene TRBV3-2) and TRBJ2-5; no reliable D call. The CDR3 extends over 13 amino acids. The V end was cut by 4 bases, the J end by 5 bases, with 11 bases between. Looked up from germline, CDR1 is LGHDT and CDR2 is YNNKEL (reference sequence).

The chain links TRBV30 to TRBJ1-1, with 8 bases fitting TRBD1. V was clipped by 4 bases and J by 6 bases; unmatched bases: 7. This CDR3 is 13 amino acids long. Germline CDR1 and CDR2: GTSNPN and SVGIG (reference sequence). CDR3 bases: TGTGCCTGGAATCAGGGGGCTTCGGCTGAAGCTTTCTTT. This sequence encodes CAWNQGASAEAFF.

The chain has TRBV11-2 and TRBJ2-7; 8 nucleotides line up with TRBD2. The V segment lost 1 base and the J segment 2 bases; nucleotides outside the gene matches: 1. Looked up from germline, CDR1 is SGHAT and CDR2 is FQNNGV. This CDR3 contains 14 residues. The CDR3 region has the DNA TGTGCCAGCAGCTTAGCGGGGGGGGCCTACGAGCAGTACTTC. Protein sequence: CASSLAGGAYEQYF.

The chain couples TRBV11-1 to TRBJ2-3, with D possibly being TRBD1 (5 bases). The CDR3 consists of 12 residues. CDR1 and CDR2 (germline): SGHAT, FQDESV (reference sequence). V lost 7 bases to trimming and J lost 6 bases, with 11 bases between them. CDR3 sequence: CASTGSGDTQYF. CDR3 DNA sequence: TGTGCCAGCACCGGCTCAGGGGATACGCAGTATTTT.

The table lists this clone with a count of one. The rearrangement uses TRBV18 and TRBJ2-3; tentatively, D is TRBD2 (6 bases). Trimming left V 2 bases short and J 2 bases short, with 14 bases between. The CDR3 spans 16 residues. Germline-derived CDR1 and CDR2 are KGHSH and LQKENI. This CDR3 reads CASSPVAGISTDTQYF. DNA for the CDR3: TGTGCCAGCTCACCAGTGGCGGGGATTTCCACAGATACGCAGTATTTT.

This rearrangement joins TRBV6-5 to TRBJ1-1; D is unresolved. This CDR3 contains 15 residues. The ends were cut back, 2 bases at V and 5 bases at J, with 15 bases in the middle. CDR1 MNHEY and CDR2 SVGAGI come from the germline V gene. Here the CDR3 DNA reads TGTGCCAGCAGTTACGGTTTTGGCGGAAGGACTGAAGCTTTCTTT. Amino acids: CASSYGFGGRTEAFF.

The chain uses TRBV3-1 (or the pseudogene TRBV3-2) and TRBJ2-3; D may be TRBD2 (5 bases). Germline V gives CDR1 LGHDT, CDR2 YNNKEL (reference sequence). V was trimmed by 0 bases and J by 3 bases, leaving 13 bases between them. The CDR3 has 16 amino acids. The CDR3, as DNA: TGTGCCAGCAGCCAAGATGGTCTAGCACTGACAGATACGCAGTATTTT. Protein: CASSQDGLALTDTQYF.

The genes are TRBV12-3 or TRBV12-4 and TRBJ1-1, with D unclear. CDR3 length: 13 residues. V was clipped by 7 bases and J by 0 bases, with 9 bases between them. CDR3 DNA sequence: TGTGCCAGCACTCCTGGCATGAACACTGAAGCTTTCTTT. This sequence encodes CASTPGMNTEAFF.